Presented here are 5 T cell receptor beta chains from one specimen sequenced in a study of early stage breast cancer tumors. Here immunoSEQ multiplex PCR was the method, and the copy in TCRdb shows in-frame clones only, minus some. The data show roughly 56,000 clones, around three quarters seen once. The sequencing sample was made of blood. Every receptor here comes from a person aged 30-39 years with breast cancer.

The V call is TRBV9, the J call TRBJ2-7, with TRBD1 matching over 10 bases. Looked up from germline, CDR1 is SGDLS and CDR2 is YYNGEE. Germline trimming cut 0 bases from V and 6 bases from J; bases unmatched to any gene: 6. This CDR3 region has 15 residues. The chain's CDR3 is CASSVGGQGSAEQYF. DNA of the CDR3: TGTGCCAGCAGCGTAGGGGGACAGGGGAGCGCCGAGCAGTACTTC.

This rearrangement joins TRBV4-3 to TRBJ1-6, with TRBD1 identical over 8 bases. Germline V gene lookup returns CDR1 LGHNA and CDR2 YSLEER. V shed 3 bases, J shed 5 bases, and the junction held 6 bases outside the gene matches. This CDR3 region has 16 residues. The CDR3 region is CASSHSPGQDNSPLHF. DNA for the CDR3: TGCGCCAGCAGCCATTCCCCGGGACAGGATAATTCACCCCTCCACTTT.

The V and J genes are TRBV7-9 and TRBJ2-1; D gene ambiguous. Germline CDR1 is SEHNR and CDR2 is FQNEAQ (reference sequence). Trimming took 6 bases from V and 7 from J, leaving 19 bases between them. The CDR3 consists of 15 residues. The CDR3 sequence is CASRETVDVGNEQFF. Written as DNA, the CDR3 is TGTGCCAGCAGAGAAACGGTGGACGTAGGTAATGAGCAGTTCTTC.

This sequence joins TRBV7-8 and TRBJ2-1, with TRBD2 matching over 10 bases. The trim removed 1 base at V and 0 bases at J, leaving 3 bases unmatched. Germline V gene sequence: CDR1 SGHVS, CDR2 FQNEAQ. The CDR3 extends over 17 amino acids. The CDR3 reads CASSLGASGSSYNEQFF. CDR3 coding DNA: TGTGCCAGCAGCTTAGGGGCTAGCGGGAGCTCCTACAATGAGCAGTTCTTC.

The chain has TRBV6-1 and TRBJ2-7; D is possibly TRBD1 or TRBD2 (5 bases each). Germline V gives CDR1 MNHNS, CDR2 SASEGT. The CDR3 has 14 residues. V was trimmed by 4 bases and J by 4 bases, leaving 14 bases between them. The CDR3 nucleotides read TGTGCCAGCAGTGGCCGGGACCCATCTTACGAGCAGTACTTC. Protein sequence: CASSGRDPSYEQYF.